Below, 32 T cell receptor beta chains from the same sample are listed, as sequenced in a study of Ad26.COV2.S vaccination and SARS-CoV-2 variants. Treatment specified: roughly 20 received Ad26.COV2.S at low or high dose, single or two shots; roughly five received placebo; per-sample allocation not given. Each sample was drawn 63 days after the first injection (of vaccine or placebo). Clones were read by immunoSEQ multiplex PCR, and TCRdb kept only the in-frame ones, dropping some. The data hold 400,000 to 450,000 clones, with 92% observed a single time. This specimen consisted of peripheral blood, obtained in a trial of Ad26.COV2.S vaccine versus placebo. The receptors stem from a person between 18 and 65 years old who received the Ad26.COV2.S COVID-19 vaccine or a placebo.

This clone was found once. The chain links TRBV28 to TRBJ1-5; weak D call: TRBD1 (6 bases). The CDR3 has 16 residues. CDR1 is MDHEN, CDR2 SYDVKM, per germline. Trimming pared 6 bases from V and 1 base from J, leaving 16 bases between. The CDR3 DNA is TGTGCCAGCAGCCCACAGGGATTCTTGAGCAATCAGCCCCAGCATTTT. Amino acids: CASSPQGFLSNQPQHF.

This clone was observed once. V gene TRBV19 combines with J gene TRBJ2-3; either TRBD1 or TRBD2 may fit D (5 bases each). There are 12 residues in the CDR3. Trimming shortened V by 2 bases and J by 10 bases, and 10 bases separated the two germline ends. Germline values: CDR1 LNHDA, CDR2 SQIVND (reference sequence). This CDR3 reads CASSIWGSPQYF. The CDR3, as DNA: TGTGCCAGTAGTATATGGGGGAGCCCGCAGTATTTT. Variable domain in full (rest from reference TRBV19 and TRBJ2-3): DGGITQSPKYLFRKEGQNVTLSCEQNLNHDAMYWYRQDPGQGLRLIYYSQIVNDFQKGDIAEGYSVSREKKESFPLTVTSAQKNPTAFYLCASSIWGSPQYFGPGTRLTVL.

The gene calls are TRBV18 and TRBJ1-3, with D perhaps matching TRBD1 (5 bases). This CDR3 has 14 residues. From germline, CDR1 is KGHSH and CDR2 LQKENI. The V end was cut by 5 bases, the J end by 3 bases, with 11 bases between. The chain's CDR3 is CASSSAGLGNTIYF. CDR3 nucleotides: TGTGCCAGCTCATCAGCAGGGCTTGGAAACACCATATATTTT.

There are a few counts of this clone. The V call is TRBV30, the J call TRBJ1-1; unclear D gene. This CDR3 is 13 amino acids long. Trimming shortened V by 4 bases and J by 5 bases, and 14 bases separated the two germline ends. Germline values: CDR1 GTSNPN, CDR2 SVGIG (reference sequence). CDR3 DNA: TGTGCCTGGAATCTGGGCTGGGGAACTGAAGCTTTCTTT. The encoded protein is CAWNLGWGTEAFF.

The J gene is TRBJ2-6, the V gene TRBV7-2; no definite D call. The V gene's germline CDR1 is SGHTA and CDR2 FQGNSA. This CDR3 region has 16 residues. Trimming cost V 5 bases and J 0 bases, with 11 bases left between them. CDR3 amino acids: CASSTPASSGANVLTF. CDR3 in DNA: TGTGCCAGCAGCACCCCAGCTAGCTCTGGGGCCAACGTCCTGACTTTC.

The chain uses TRBV6-5 and TRBJ2-2, with D possibly matching TRBD2 (6 bases). CDR3 length: 14 amino acids. V lost 5 bases and J lost 3, with 10 bases in between. Germline V gives CDR1 MNHEY, CDR2 SVGAGI. The CDR3 here is CASSTRRDTGELFF. The CDR3 coding sequence is TGTGCCAGCAGTACAAGGAGGGACACCGGGGAGCTGTTTTTT.

The gene calls are TRBV6-5 and TRBJ2-2; no clear D. The V gene lost 6 bases and the J gene lost 5 bases, with 4 bases spanning the gap. Germline CDR1 MNHEY, CDR2 SVGAGI. CDR3 size: 11 residues. The DNA of the CDR3 is TGTGCCAGCAGCAATACCGGGGAGCTGTTTTTT. It translates to CASSNTGELFF.

The CDR3 sequence: CASSNPRGNYGYTF. Here the CDR3 DNA reads TGTGCCAGCAGCAACCCGAGGGGGAACTATGGCTACACCTTC. The chain recombines TRBV7-9 with TRBJ1-2, with D perhaps TRBD1 (6 bases). Trimming stripped 5 bases from V and 2 bases from J, with 12 bases between. Germline CDR1 and CDR2: SEHNR and FQNEAQ (reference sequence). There are 14 residues in the CDR3.

This rearrangement joins TRBV9 to TRBJ2-1; 10 bases align to TRBD2. V lost 2 bases to trimming and J lost 2 bases; unmatched junction nucleotides: 1. The CDR3 is 15 residues long. Germline CDR1 reads SGDLS; CDR2 reads YYNGEE. The CDR3 loop is CASSVLAGAYNEQFF. The CDR3 bases are TGTGCCAGCAGCGTGCTAGCGGGGGCCTACAATGAGCAGTTCTTC. Full variable domain (remainder filled in from reference TRBV9 and TRBJ2-1): DSGVTQTPKHLITATGQRVTLRCSPRSGDLSVYWYQQSLDQGLQFLIQYYNGEERAKGNILERFSAQQFPDLHSELNLSSLELGDSALYFCASSVLAGAYNEQFFGPGTRLTVL.

The DNA of the CDR3 is TGTGCCAGCAGCCCCTTGGGGGGCAATGAGCAGTTCTTC. This encodes CASSPLGGNEQFF. The V call is TRBV7-9, the J call TRBJ2-1; tentatively, D is TRBD2 (6 bases). The CDR3 has 13 amino acids. Trimming removed 5 bases from V and 6 bases from J, with 11 bases in between. Germline assignment: CDR1 SEHNR and CDR2 FQNEAQ (reference sequence). Full variable domain (remainder filled in from reference TRBV7-9 and TRBJ2-1): DTGVSQNPRHKITKRGQNVTFRCDPISEHNRLYWYRQTLGQGPEFLTYFQNEAQLEKSRLLSDRFSAERPKGSFSTLEIQRTEQGDSAMYLCASSPLGGNEQFFGPGTRLTVL.

V gene TRBV13 combines with J gene TRBJ2-3; a possible D gene is TRBD2 (5 bases). The germline CDR1 and CDR2 sequences are PRHDT and FYEKMQ (reference sequence). Trimming stripped 2 bases from V and 3 bases from J, with 6 bases between. CDR3 size: 13 residues. The CDR3 protein is CASSLPGTDTQYF. The CDR3, as DNA: TGTGCCAGCAGCTTACCGGGGACAGATACGCAGTATTTT.

This clone was detected once. In the same sample, other DNA sequences code for this CDR3. The V gene is TRBV30, the J gene TRBJ2-6; no clear D. V was pared by 2 bases and J by 2 bases, with 7 bases between. CDR3 size: 14 residues. Germline-derived CDR1 and CDR2 are GTSNPN and SVGIG (reference sequence). The CDR3 DNA reads TGTGCCTGGAGTAGAGTCACTGGGGCCAACGTCCTGACTTTC. This gives the protein CAWSRVTGANVLTF.

The chain carries TRBV4-1 and TRBJ1-4, with no clear D. The V and J ends lost 0 bases and 6 bases respectively, with 23 bases between them. This CDR3 contains 19 residues. Germline-derived CDR1 and CDR2 are MGHRA and YSYEKL. CDR3 nucleotides: TGCGCCAGCAGCCAAGATAGACTGCGACAAGAAGTTGCCCATGAAAAACTGTTTTTT. Translating gives CASSQDRLRQEVAHEKLFF.

The chain combines TRBV7-2 with TRBJ1-1, with D maybe TRBD1 (5 bases). The V gene's germline CDR1 is SGHTA and CDR2 FQGNSA. CDR3 length: 16 amino acids. Trimming shortened V by 2 bases and J by 1 base, and 14 bases separated the two germline ends. CDR3 protein: CASSLRGGQANTEAFF. The CDR3 DNA is TGTGCCAGCAGCTTACGGGGCGGGCAGGCGAACACTGAAGCTTTCTTT.

The chain couples TRBV12-3 or TRBV12-4 to TRBJ2-7; D call uncertain. There are 12 residues in the CDR3. Trimming left V 3 bases short and J 7 bases short, with 10 bases between. The CDR3 is CASSFSPWEQYF. The CDR3 DNA reads as TGTGCCAGCAGTTTTTCGCCTTGGGAGCAGTACTTC.

The chain carries TRBV27 and TRBJ1-2, with TRBD1 matching 8 bases. The CDR3 loop spans 15 amino acids. In germline, CDR1 is MNHEY, CDR2 SMNVEV (reference sequence). The V segment lost 3 bases and the J segment 7 bases; nucleotides outside the gene matches: 10. The CDR3 region has the DNA TGTGCCAGCAGTTTTTCCGACAGGGGAGGGCTTGGCTACACCTTC. It specifies CASSFSDRGGLGYTF.

V and J are TRBV6-2 or TRBV6-3 and TRBJ1-1, with TRBD1 identical over 9 bases. The CDR3 is made up of 17 amino acids. The V gene's germline CDR1 is MNHEY and CDR2 SVGEGT. The ends lost 2 bases at V and 1 base at J; junction bases unmatched: 8. Written as DNA, the CDR3 is TGTGCCAGCAGTTACCGGGACAGGGAAGGTCAGAACACTGAAGCTTTCTTT. Its translation is CASSYRDREGQNTEAFF.

This rearrangement joins TRBV10-1 to TRBJ2-1; TRBD2 matches at 7 bases. Germline V gene lookup returns CDR1 WNHNN and CDR2 SYGVQD (reference sequence). J gave up 3 bases and V 2 bases, and 1 base lay outside the gene matches. This CDR3 has 14 amino acids. CDR3 in amino acids: CASSERGDYNEQFF. The CDR3 DNA follows: TGCGCCAGCAGTGAGCGGGGGGACTACAATGAGCAGTTCTTC.

This chain joins TRBV3-1 (or the pseudogene TRBV3-2) and TRBJ2-3; maybe TRBD1 (5 bases). V was trimmed by 11 bases and J by 2 bases, leaving 14 bases between them. Germline lookup yields CDR1 LGHDT and CDR2 YNNKEL (reference sequence). The CDR3 runs to 13 residues. The CDR3 region has the DNA TGTGCCTCCAGGCAGGGTCTCACAGATACGCAGTATTTT. Protein product: CASRQGLTDTQYF.

The chain uses TRBV3-1 (or the pseudogene TRBV3-2) and TRBJ2-2, with D possibly matching TRBD1 (6 bases). CDR3 length: 19 residues. The V end was cut by 1 base, the J end by 4 bases, with 22 bases between. Germline loops: CDR1 LGHDT, CDR2 YNNKEL (reference sequence). The CDR3 DNA reads TGTGCCAGCAGCCAAGTTTCGGGACCGGGGATGGGGGCCACCGGGGAGCTGTTTTTT. Its translation: CASSQVSGPGMGATGELFF.

The V gene is TRBV11-2, the J gene TRBJ1-3; tentative D call: TRBD1 (5 bases). CDR3 length: 16 residues. The V gene's germline CDR1 is SGHAT and CDR2 FQNNGV. Between the trimmed V and J ends, which lost 5 bases and 0 bases, there was a span of 14 bases. CDR3: CASSPAGTVSGNTIYF. DNA for the CDR3: TGTGCCAGCAGCCCGGCCGGGACGGTCTCTGGAAACACCATATATTTT.

The sample holds one count of this clone. This chain uses TRBV6-2 or TRBV6-3 with TRBJ2-7; 7 bases are shared with TRBD1. The CDR3 runs 14 residues. The germline CDR1 and CDR2 sequences are MNHEY and SVGEGT. The V and J ends lost 2 bases and 2 bases, in that order; junction bases with no gene match: 3. CDR3 nucleotide sequence: TGTGCCAGCAGTTACGGGCAGGGGGCCTACGAGCAGTACTTC. Protein: CASSYGQGAYEQYF.

This chain uses TRBV3-1 (or the pseudogene TRBV3-2) with TRBJ2-3, with 10 positions matching TRBD1. CDR1 LGHDT and CDR2 YNNKEL come from the germline V gene (reference sequence). V shed 2 bases, J shed 1 base, and the junction held 6 bases outside the gene matches. The CDR3 has 17 amino acids. CDR3 nucleotide sequence: TGTGCCAGCAGCCAACCCTCCGGGACAGGGGGCACAGATACGCAGTATTTT. Translating gives CASSQPSGTGGTDTQYF.

This chain uses TRBV15 with TRBJ2-5; unclear D gene. Germline CDR1 LNHNV, CDR2 YYDKDF (reference sequence). Trimming took off 4 bases at V and 4 bases at J, with 13 bases between the two ends. This CDR3 spans 14 amino acids. In DNA form, the CDR3 reads TGTGCCACCAGCAAACTGACTGACGCAGAGACCCAGTACTTC. As protein: CATSKLTDAETQYF.

The chain employs TRBV4-3 and TRBJ1-2, with D unclear. The V end was cut by 0 bases, the J end by 0 bases, with 8 bases between. CDR1 is LGHNA, CDR2 YSLEER, per germline. The CDR3 consists of 15 residues. CDR3 nucleotides: TGCGCCAGCAGCCAAGATTGGTTGACTAACTATGGCTACACCTTC. Its translation: CASSQDWLTNYGYTF.

This chain uses TRBV5-6 with TRBJ2-7; no clear D gene. The germline gives CDR1 SGHDT, CDR2 YYEEEE. Between the trimmed V and J ends, which lost 1 base and 7 bases, there was a span of 9 bases. The CDR3 spans 12 residues. The CDR3 DNA reads as TGTGCCAGCAGCTTGACAGCTTTGGAGCAGTACTTC. Protein product: CASSLTALEQYF. Full variable domain (rest looked up from reference TRBV5-6 and TRBJ2-7): DAGVTQSPTHLIKTRGQQVTLRCSPKSGHDTVSWYQQALGQGPQFIFQYYEEEERQRGNFPDRFSGHQFPNYSSELNVNALLLGDSALYLCASSLTALEQYFGPGTRLTVT.

This rearrangement joins TRBV5-5 to TRBJ2-7; D perhaps matches TRBD1 (7 bases). Germline CDR1 is SGHKS and CDR2 is YYEKEE (reference sequence). With 0 bases removed from V and 1 base from J, the gap between germline ends came to 14 bases. This CDR3 is 16 amino acids long. CDR3 bases: TGTGCCAGCAGCTTGGCAAGACAGGGAGGATCCTACGAGCAGTACTTC. The encoded protein is CASSLARQGGSYEQYF.

The chain has TRBV5-1 and TRBJ2-1, with D maybe TRBD2 (5 bases). Germline loops: CDR1 SGHRS, CDR2 YFSETQ. This CDR3 spans 14 amino acids. Trimming left V 0 bases short and J 9 bases short, with 13 bases between. For the CDR3, the DNA is TGCGCCAGCAGCTTGGAGTCGGGGAGAATTGAGCAGTTCTTC. This gives the protein CASSLESGRIEQFF.

The CDR3 DNA sequence: TGTGCCAGCAGCTTAGAGACAGGGCTTCAGTTCTTC. Translated: CASSLETGLQFF. The V gene is TRBV11-3, the J gene TRBJ2-1, with 7 bases identical to TRBD1. This CDR3 region has 12 residues. V dropped 0 bases and J dropped 13; count of bases not matched to a gene: 3. CDR1 is SGHNT and CDR2 is YENEEA in the germline V gene.

The chain uses TRBV6-6 and TRBJ2-1; no firm D call. Trimming took off 2 bases at V and 10 bases at J, with 3 bases between the two ends. From germline, CDR1 is MNHNY and CDR2 SVGAGI (reference sequence). The CDR3 contains 10 residues. CDR3 residues: CASSYREQFF. The CDR3 DNA reads as TGTGCCAGCAGTTACCGCGAGCAGTTCTTC.

J is TRBJ1-5 and V is TRBV2; 7 nucleotides line up with TRBD1. The V gene end was trimmed by 6 bases and the J gene end by 4 bases; junction bases not matched to a gene: 6. The V gene's germline CDR1 is SNHLY and CDR2 FYNNEI. The CDR3 totals 14 residues. The CDR3 nucleotides are TGTGCCAGCAGAGAGACAGGGATTAATCAGCCCCAGCATTTT. Protein product: CASRETGINQPQHF.

The chain has TRBV19 and TRBJ1-2; 7 nucleotides agree with TRBD1. The CDR3 has 14 amino acids. CDR1 is LNHDA and CDR2 is SQIVND in the germline V gene (reference sequence). J was trimmed by 0 bases and V by 4 bases; bases with no gene match: 2. CDR3 protein: CASSRDRANYGYTF. The CDR3, as DNA: TGTGCCAGTAGTAGGGACAGAGCTAACTATGGCTACACCTTC.